These 3 T cell receptor beta chains were all obtained from the same sample, sequenced in a study of cytomegalovirus exposure and HLA in healthy donors. The PCR had 60 Vbeta and 13 Jbeta primers. Libraries were prepared by immunoSEQ multiplex PCR; TCRdb keeps only in-frame clonotypes and omits some of them. This repertoire shows roughly 140,000 clones, around 76% found once; its top ten account for under 4.5%. Sample: PBMCs. The receptors were gathered from a man younger than 35 in good health and CMV-seronegative.

This clone was found once. The chain carries TRBV18 and TRBJ2-3, with 10 bases aligning to TRBD2. Germline CDR1 reads KGHSH; CDR2 reads LQKENI. V lost 5 bases to trimming and J lost 5 bases; unmatched junction nucleotides: 10. The CDR3 has 16 residues. The CDR3 nucleotides read TGTGCCAGCTCATTGAATGGAGCGGGAGGGCAAGATACGCAGTATTTT. It is translated as CASSLNGAGGQDTQYF.

This clone came up once. The genes are TRBV30 and TRBJ1-2, with TRBD1 matching 9 bases. Germline values: CDR1 GTSNPN, CDR2 SVGIG (reference sequence). The J segment lost 4 bases and the V segment lost 4 bases, leaving 7 bases of the junction unmatched. The CDR3 loop spans 14 amino acids. CDR3 bases: TGTGCCTGGATCGGGACAGGGCAGGGCTATGGCTACACCTTC. Its protein is CAWIGTGQGYGYTF.

V is TRBV14 and J is TRBJ2-1; 7 bases fit TRBD1. J lost 9 bases, V lost 0 bases, and 5 bases had no gene match. This CDR3 has 14 residues. CDR1 and CDR2 from the germline V gene are SGHDN and FVKESK. The CDR3 nucleotides read TGTGCCAGCAGCCAAGAGACAGGGAAGGTTGAGCAGTTCTTC. It yields the protein CASSQETGKVEQFF. Variable domain in full (rest from reference TRBV14 and TRBJ2-1): EAGVTQFPSHSVIEKGQTVTLRCDPISGHDNLYWYRRVMGKEIKFLLHFVKESKQDESGMPNNRFLAERTGGTYSTLKVQPAELEDSGVYFCASSQETGKVEQFFGPGTRLTVL.